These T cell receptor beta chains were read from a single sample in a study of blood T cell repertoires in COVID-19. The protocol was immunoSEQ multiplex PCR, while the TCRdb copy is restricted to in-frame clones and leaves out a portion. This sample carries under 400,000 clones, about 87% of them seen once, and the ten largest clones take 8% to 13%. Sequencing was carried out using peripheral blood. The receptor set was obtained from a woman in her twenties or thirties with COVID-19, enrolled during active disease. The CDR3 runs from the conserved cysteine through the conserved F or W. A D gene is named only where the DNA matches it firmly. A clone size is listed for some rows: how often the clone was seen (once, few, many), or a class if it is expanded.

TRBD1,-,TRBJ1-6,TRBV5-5,TGTGCCAGCAGCGCCACAGGGGAATCACCCCTCCACTTT,CASSATGESPLHF
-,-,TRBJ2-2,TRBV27,TGCATCACCAAGAAGGGGCGGGAGAACACCGGGGAGCTGTTTTTT,CITKKGRENTGELFF
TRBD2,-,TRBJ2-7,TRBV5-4,TGTGCCAGCAGCTTGGCCGGGACTAGCGGAAGGAACGAGCAGTACTTC,CASSLAGTSGRNEQYF
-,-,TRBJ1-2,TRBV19,TGTGCCAGTAGTATGGGGCGAAGCGGCTACACCTTC,CASSMGRSGYTF
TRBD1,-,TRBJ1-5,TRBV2,TGTGCCAGCAGATCGGACAGGGAAATCGGCAATCAGCCCCAGCATTTT,CASRSDREIGNQPQHF
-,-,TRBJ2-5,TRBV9,TGTGCCAGCAGCGTCACAGTACAAGAGACCCAGTACTTC,CASSVTVQETQYF
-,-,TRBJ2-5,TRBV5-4,TGTGCCAGCAGCTTACTAGAGGCCCAAGAGACCCAGTACTTC,CASSLLEAQETQYF
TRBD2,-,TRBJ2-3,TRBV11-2,TGTGCCAGCAGCTTAAAGGCTAGCGGGAATACTAGAGATACGCAGTATTTT,CASSLKASGNTRDTQYF
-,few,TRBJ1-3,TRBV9,TGTGCCAGCAGCGTAGCTGCGGGTGCTGGAAACACCATATATTTT,CASSVAAGAGNTIYF
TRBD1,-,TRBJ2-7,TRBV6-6,TGTGCCAGCAGTTCCCGTCCCGGGACAGGGTACGACGAGCAGTACTTC,CASSSRPGTGYDEQYF
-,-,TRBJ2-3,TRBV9,TGTGCCAGCAGCGTAGGGCAGGACACAGATACGCAGTATTTT,CASSVGQDTDTQYF